The rows below give T cell receptor beta chains drawn from one sample of a study of T cell responses to AZD1222 COVID-19 vaccine. Method: immunoSEQ multiplex PCR; TCRdb's copy keeps in-frame clones and lacks some. Of around 100,000 clones detected, approximately 87% appear once; the ten largest clones hold around 3.8%. This specimen consisted of peripheral blood, obtained on day 0 of MenACWY control vaccination. Receptors originate from an adult in good health. The CDR3 runs from the conserved cysteine through the conserved F or W. The order of the fields is CDR3 protein, CDR3 DNA, clone size, D gene, J gene, V gene. D genes are given only for firm matches. Only some rows state a clone size, as once, few, many or a class for expanded clones.

CDR3aa: CASIGGLAGGPSTDTQYF; CDR3nt: TGTGCCAGCATCGGGGGACTAGCGGGAGGGCCTAGCACAGATACGCAGTATTTT; abundance: .; d_gene: TRBD2; j_gene: TRBJ2-3; v_gene: TRBV28
CDR3aa: CASSSSGTGYGYTF; CDR3nt: TGTGCCAGCAGTTCATCCGGGACAGGCTATGGCTACACCTTC; abundance: once; d_gene: TRBD1; j_gene: TRBJ1-2; v_gene: TRBV6-5
CDR3aa: CASSHSGTADTQYF; CDR3nt: TGTGCCAGCAGCCACTCTGGGACCGCAGATACGCAGTATTTT; abundance: few; d_gene: .; j_gene: TRBJ2-3; v_gene: TRBV3-1/TRBV3-2
CDR3aa: CASSLSTGWDNEQFF; CDR3nt: TGCGCCAGCAGCTTGTCGACAGGGTGGGACAATGAGCAGTTCTTC; abundance: .; d_gene: TRBD1; j_gene: TRBJ2-1; v_gene: TRBV5-1
CDR3aa: CASSSINEQFF; CDR3nt: TGTGCCAGCAGTTCTATCAATGAGCAGTTCTTC; abundance: .; d_gene: .; j_gene: TRBJ2-1; v_gene: TRBV6-2/TRBV6-3
CDR3aa: CATTKGATGQPQHF; CDR3nt: TGTGCCACCACTAAGGGGGCGACGGGACAGCCCCAGCATTTT; abundance: once; d_gene: TRBD1; j_gene: TRBJ1-5; v_gene: TRBV15
CDR3aa: CATSRVKGLANEAFF; CDR3nt: TGTGCCACCAGCAGAGTGAAAGGGCTGGCGAATGAAGCTTTCTTT; abundance: .; d_gene: .; j_gene: TRBJ1-1; v_gene: TRBV15
CDR3aa: CASSGDRRDIQYF; CDR3nt: TGTGCCAGCAGCGGGGACAGGCGGGACATTCAGTACTTC; abundance: .; d_gene: TRBD1; j_gene: TRBJ2-4; v_gene: TRBV9
CDR3aa: CASSPSQGGPYEQYF; CDR3nt: TGTGCCAGCTCACCAAGCCAGGGAGGGCCTTACGAGCAGTACTTC; abundance: .; d_gene: TRBD2; j_gene: TRBJ2-7; v_gene: TRBV18
CDR3aa: CASSTQGSTDTQYF; CDR3nt: TGTGCCAGCAGCACACAGGGTAGCACAGATACGCAGTATTTT; abundance: few; d_gene: .; j_gene: TRBJ2-3; v_gene: TRBV7-3
CDR3aa: CASSLRGDRVSYEQYF; CDR3nt: TGTGCCAGCAGCTTGAGGGGGGATAGGGTCTCCTACGAGCAGTACTTC; abundance: .; d_gene: .; j_gene: TRBJ2-7; v_gene: TRBV11-2
CDR3aa: CASSLGMARDRLVSEQFF; CDR3nt: TGCGCCAGCAGCCTCGGGATGGCCCGGGACAGATTAGTGTCTGAGCAGTTCTTC; abundance: .; d_gene: TRBD1; j_gene: TRBJ2-1; v_gene: TRBV5-1
CDR3aa: CASSVAGRYNEQFF; CDR3nt: TGTGCCAGCAGCGTGGCGGGAAGGTACAATGAGCAGTTCTTC; abundance: .; d_gene: .; j_gene: TRBJ2-1; v_gene: TRBV9
CDR3aa: CASRPPTGWNSPLHF; CDR3nt: TGTGCCAGCAGACCCCCGACAGGGTGGAATTCACCCCTCCACTTT; abundance: .; d_gene: TRBD1; j_gene: TRBJ1-6; v_gene: TRBV6-5
CDR3aa: CASSLVASPTKFF; CDR3nt: TGTGCCAGCAGTTTAGTCGCGTCGCCCACCAAGTTCTTC; abundance: few; d_gene: .; j_gene: TRBJ2-1; v_gene: TRBV28
CDR3aa: CASSMGQGNEQYF; CDR3nt: TGTGCCAGCAGCATGGGACAGGGGAACGAGCAGTACTTC; abundance: .; d_gene: TRBD1; j_gene: TRBJ2-7; v_gene: TRBV5-6
CDR3aa: CATSQGSEAKNIQYF; CDR3nt: TGTGCCACCAGTCAGGGGAGCGAGGCCAAAAACATTCAGTACTTC; abundance: .; d_gene: .; j_gene: TRBJ2-4; v_gene: TRBV24-1
CDR3aa: CASSRGRGYGYTF; CDR3nt: TGTGCCAGCAGCCGGGGCAGAGGATATGGCTACACCTTC; abundance: .; d_gene: .; j_gene: TRBJ1-2; v_gene: TRBV7-8
CDR3aa: CASSYSGRQGNEQYF; CDR3nt: TGTGCCAGCAGTTACTCTGGGCGACAGGGGAACGAGCAGTACTTC; abundance: .; d_gene: TRBD1; j_gene: TRBJ2-7; v_gene: TRBV6-5
CDR3aa: CASSEEGGGTQETQYF; CDR3nt: TGTGCCAGCAGTGAAGAGGGCGGGGGAACCCAAGAGACCCAGTACTTC; abundance: .; d_gene: TRBD2; j_gene: TRBJ2-5; v_gene: TRBV25-1
CDR3aa: CASSSGSNQPQHF; CDR3nt: TGTGCCAGCAGCTCCGGAAGCAATCAGCCCCAGCATTTT; abundance: .; d_gene: .; j_gene: TRBJ1-5; v_gene: TRBV9
CDR3aa: CASSPQPSGNTGELFF; CDR3nt: TGTGCCAGCAGCCCCCAGCCCAGCGGGAACACCGGGGAGCTGTTTTTT; abundance: .; d_gene: .; j_gene: TRBJ2-2; v_gene: TRBV7-3
CDR3aa: CASSLALTSGPNNEQFF; CDR3nt: TGCGCCAGCAGCTTGGCCCTAACTAGCGGGCCGAACAATGAGCAGTTCTTC; abundance: .; d_gene: TRBD2; j_gene: TRBJ2-1; v_gene: TRBV5-1
CDR3aa: CATSDAPTGSAREGRYEQYF; CDR3nt: TGTGCCACCAGTGATGCTCCTACAGGGTCTGCGCGGGAGGGCCGGTACGAGCAGTACTTC; abundance: .; d_gene: TRBD2; j_gene: TRBJ2-7; v_gene: TRBV24-1
CDR3aa: CAWSVALSYEQYF; CDR3nt: TGTGCCTGGAGTGTAGCTCTCTCCTACGAGCAGTACTTC; abundance: .; d_gene: .; j_gene: TRBJ2-7; v_gene: TRBV30
CDR3aa: CASRAGHVNTEAFF; CDR3nt: TGTGCCAGCAGGGCGGGACACGTGAACACTGAAGCTTTCTTT; abundance: .; d_gene: .; j_gene: TRBJ1-1; v_gene: TRBV13
CDR3aa: CASPGTGCGGPQHF; CDR3nt: TGCGCCAGCCCGGGGACAGGGTGTGGGGGGCCCCAGCATTTT; abundance: .; d_gene: TRBD1; j_gene: TRBJ1-5; v_gene: TRBV10-1
CDR3aa: CASSFGTGFYNEQFF; CDR3nt: TGTGCCAGCAGCTTCGGGACAGGTTTTTACAATGAGCAGTTCTTC; abundance: few; d_gene: TRBD1; j_gene: TRBJ2-1; v_gene: TRBV13
CDR3aa: CASSPASGAYEQYF; CDR3nt: TGTGCCAGCTCCCCGGCTAGCGGAGCCTACGAGCAGTACTTC; abundance: once; d_gene: TRBD2; j_gene: TRBJ2-7; v_gene: TRBV2
CDR3aa: CASRLAGKETQYF; CDR3nt: TGTGCCAGCCGACTAGCGGGTAAAGAGACCCAGTACTTC; abundance: .; d_gene: TRBD2; j_gene: TRBJ2-5; v_gene: TRBV7-2
CDR3aa: CASSQDQGPEKLFF; CDR3nt: TGCGCCAGCAGCCAAGACCAGGGGCCGGAAAAACTGTTTTTT; abundance: .; d_gene: .; j_gene: TRBJ1-4; v_gene: TRBV4-3
CDR3aa: CASRYKAQGLGTEAFF; CDR3nt: TGTGCCAGCAGGTATAAGGCACAGGGATTGGGCACTGAAGCTTTCTTT; abundance: .; d_gene: .; j_gene: TRBJ1-1; v_gene: TRBV27
CDR3aa: CASSLGGRANTEAFF; CDR3nt: TGTGCCAGCAGCTTAGGGGGCAGGGCAAACACTGAAGCTTTCTTT; abundance: .; d_gene: .; j_gene: TRBJ1-1; v_gene: TRBV7-9
CDR3aa: CASSSGQGANTEAFF; CDR3nt: TGCGCCAGCAGTAGCGGACAGGGAGCGAACACTGAAGCTTTCTTT; abundance: .; d_gene: TRBD1; j_gene: TRBJ1-1; v_gene: TRBV10-1
CDR3aa: CASSYSRGGGYGYTF; CDR3nt: TGTGCCAGCAGTTACTCCAGAGGCGGGGGCTATGGCTACACCTTC; abundance: .; d_gene: .; j_gene: TRBJ1-2; v_gene: TRBV6-2/TRBV6-3
CDR3aa: CASRAGGAGSGANVLTF; CDR3nt: TGTGCCAGCAGAGCGGGAGGAGCGGGTTCTGGGGCCAACGTCCTGACTTTC; abundance: .; d_gene: TRBD2; j_gene: TRBJ2-6; v_gene: TRBV28
CDR3aa: CASRETQQYEQFF; CDR3nt: TGTGCCAGCAGGGAGACCCAACAGTATGAGCAGTTCTTC; abundance: few; d_gene: .; j_gene: TRBJ2-1; v_gene: TRBV2
CDR3aa: CASSFQGQSNQPQHF; CDR3nt: TGTGCCAGCAGCTTTCAGGGACAGAGCAATCAGCCCCAGCATTTT; abundance: .; d_gene: TRBD1; j_gene: TRBJ1-5; v_gene: TRBV11-2
CDR3aa: CASSARLAGVNEQFF; CDR3nt: TGTGCCAGCAGCGCTAGACTAGCGGGAGTGAATGAGCAGTTCTTC; abundance: .; d_gene: TRBD2; j_gene: TRBJ2-1; v_gene: TRBV9
CDR3aa: CASSTSRQGNSPLHF; CDR3nt: TGTGCCAGCAGTACTAGTCGACAGGGGAATTCACCCCTCCACTTT; abundance: .; d_gene: TRBD1; j_gene: TRBJ1-6; v_gene: TRBV6-5
CDR3aa: CASSHRWRESSYNEQFF; CDR3nt: TGTGCCAGCAGCCATAGATGGCGGGAGAGCTCCTACAATGAGCAGTTCTTC; abundance: .; d_gene: TRBD2; j_gene: TRBJ2-1; v_gene: TRBV3-1/TRBV3-2
CDR3aa: CASSLMVSGNTIYF; CDR3nt: TGTGCCAGCAGCTTGATGGTGTCTGGAAACACCATATATTTT; abundance: .; d_gene: .; j_gene: TRBJ1-3; v_gene: TRBV7-2
CDR3aa: CASSLDLARDGYTF; CDR3nt: TGTGCCAGCAGCTTAGATCTGGCAAGGGATGGCTACACCTTC; abundance: once; d_gene: .; j_gene: TRBJ1-2; v_gene: TRBV7-9
CDR3aa: CASSIGETQYF; CDR3nt: TGTGCCAGCAGCATAGGGGAGACCCAGTACTTC; abundance: .; d_gene: .; j_gene: TRBJ2-5; v_gene: TRBV5-4
CDR3aa: CASSLGQNTEAFF; CDR3nt: TGTGCCAGCAGCTTAGGCCAGAACACTGAAGCTTTCTTT; abundance: .; d_gene: .; j_gene: TRBJ1-1; v_gene: TRBV7-6